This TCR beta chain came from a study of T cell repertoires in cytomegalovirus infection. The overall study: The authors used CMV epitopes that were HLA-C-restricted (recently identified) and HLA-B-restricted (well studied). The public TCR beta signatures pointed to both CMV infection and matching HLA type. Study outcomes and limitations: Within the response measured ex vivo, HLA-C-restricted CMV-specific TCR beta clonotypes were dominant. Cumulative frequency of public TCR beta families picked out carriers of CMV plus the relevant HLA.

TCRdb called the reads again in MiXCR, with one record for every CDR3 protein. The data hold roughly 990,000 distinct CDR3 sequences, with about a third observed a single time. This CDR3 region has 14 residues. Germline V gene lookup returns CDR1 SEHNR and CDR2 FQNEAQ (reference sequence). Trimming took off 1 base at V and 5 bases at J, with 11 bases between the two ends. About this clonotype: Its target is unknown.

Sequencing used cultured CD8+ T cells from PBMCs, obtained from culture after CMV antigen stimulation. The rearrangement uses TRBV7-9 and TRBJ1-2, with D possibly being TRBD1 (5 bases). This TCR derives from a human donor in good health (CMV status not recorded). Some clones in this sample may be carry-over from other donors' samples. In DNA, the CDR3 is TGTGCCAGCAGCTTAGGGGACGGAGGATATGGCTACACCTTC. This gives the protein CASSLGDGGYGYTF.